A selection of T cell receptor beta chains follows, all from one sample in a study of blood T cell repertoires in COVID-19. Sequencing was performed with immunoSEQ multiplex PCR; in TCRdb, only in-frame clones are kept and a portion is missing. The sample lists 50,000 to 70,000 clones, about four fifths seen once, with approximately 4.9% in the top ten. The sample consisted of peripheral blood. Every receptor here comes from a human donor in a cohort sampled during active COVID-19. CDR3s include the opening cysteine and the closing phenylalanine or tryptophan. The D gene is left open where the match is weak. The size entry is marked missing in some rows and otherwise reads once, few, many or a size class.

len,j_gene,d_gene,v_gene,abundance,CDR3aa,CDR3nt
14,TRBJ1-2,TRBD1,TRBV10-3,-,CAISEPGQALIIPF,TGTGCCATCAGTGAGCCGGGACAGGCCCTTATAATCCCCTTC
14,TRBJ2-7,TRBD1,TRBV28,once,CASSSPGQGYEQYF,TGTGCCAGCAGTTCCCCGGGACAGGGTTACGAGCAGTACTTC
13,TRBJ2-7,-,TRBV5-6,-,CASSLWAAYEQYF,TGTGCCAGCAGCTTGTGGGCCGCCTACGAGCAGTACTTC
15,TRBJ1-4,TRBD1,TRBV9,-,CASSHRGNGNEKLFF,TGTGCCAGCAGCCACAGGGGAAACGGTAATGAAAAACTGTTTTTT
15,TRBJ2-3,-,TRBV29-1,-,CSVEGWRGGSDTQYF,TGCAGCGTTGAAGGTTGGAGGGGAGGTTCAGATACGCAGTATTTT
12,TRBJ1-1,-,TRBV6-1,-,CASSEMGQEAFF,TGTGCCAGCAGTGAAATGGGCCAGGAAGCTTTCTTT
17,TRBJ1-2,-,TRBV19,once,CASSMSDRTKLNYGYTF,TGTGCCAGTAGTATGTCTGACAGAACAAAACTGAACTATGGCTACACCTTC
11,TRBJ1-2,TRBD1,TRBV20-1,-,CSAKTGVGYTF,TGCAGTGCCAAGACAGGGGTCGGCTACACCTTC
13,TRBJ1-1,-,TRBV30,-,CAWSVPLLTEAFF,TGTGCCTGGAGTGTCCCCCTCCTCACTGAAGCTTTCTTT
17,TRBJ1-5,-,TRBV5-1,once,CASSLGLRQGSNQPQHF,TGCGCCAGCAGCTTGGGGCTCCGGCAGGGGAGCAATCAGCCCCAGCATTTT
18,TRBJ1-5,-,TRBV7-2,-,CASSLGGWGSLGDQPQHF,TGTGCCAGCAGCTTAGGGGGATGGGGCAGCTTAGGCGATCAGCCCCAGCATTTT
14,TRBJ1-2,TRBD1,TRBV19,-,CASSIHTGGGGYTF,TGTGCCAGTAGTATCCACACAGGGGGTGGCGGCTACACCTTC
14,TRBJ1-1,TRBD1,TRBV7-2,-,CASRRTGRNTEAFF,TGTGCCAGCAGACGGACAGGAAGGAACACTGAAGCTTTCTTT
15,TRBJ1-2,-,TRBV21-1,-,CASSRFGGLISGYTF,TGTGCCAGCAGCAGATTTGGCGGACTCATTTCCGGCTACACCTTC
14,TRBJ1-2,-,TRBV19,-,CASSRWDINYGYTF,TGTGCCAGTAGTCGCTGGGACATTAACTATGGCTACACCTTC
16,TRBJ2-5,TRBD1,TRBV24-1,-,CATSDSGQGARETQYF,TGTGCCACCAGTGATTCCGGACAGGGGGCGCGTGAGACCCAGTACTTC
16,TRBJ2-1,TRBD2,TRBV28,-,CASSLVFSGYYNEQFF,TGTGCCAGCAGTTTAGTTTTTAGCGGGTACTACAATGAGCAGTTCTTC
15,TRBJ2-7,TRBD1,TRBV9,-,CASSEEDRPTYEQYF,TGTGCCAGCAGCGAGGAGGACAGGCCGACCTACGAGCAGTACTTC
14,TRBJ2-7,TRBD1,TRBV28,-,CASRATGLYYEQYF,TGTGCCAGCAGGGCGACAGGGCTCTACTACGAGCAGTACTTC
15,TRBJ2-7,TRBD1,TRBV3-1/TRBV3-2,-,CASSRDRGDIYEQYF,TGTGCCAGCAGCCGCGACAGGGGAGATATCTACGAGCAGTACTTC
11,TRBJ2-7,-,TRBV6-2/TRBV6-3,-,CASSPRSEQYF,TGTGCCAGCAGTCCCCGGTCTGAGCAGTACTTC
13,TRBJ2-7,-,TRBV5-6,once,CASSQGGVYEQYF,TGTGCCAGCAGCCAAGGCGGCGTCTACGAGCAGTACTTC
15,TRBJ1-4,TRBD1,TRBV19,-,CASTDRGQPNEKLFF,TGTGCCAGTACCGATCGGGGACAGCCGAATGAAAAACTGTTTTTT
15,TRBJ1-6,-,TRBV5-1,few,CASSLVGTFGSPLHF,TGCGCCAGCAGCTTGGTGGGGACTTTCGGTTCACCCCTCCACTTT
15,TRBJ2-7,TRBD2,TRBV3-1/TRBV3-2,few,CASSPNSGVSYEQYF,TGTGCCAGCAGCCCTAATAGCGGGGTCTCCTACGAGCAGTACTTC
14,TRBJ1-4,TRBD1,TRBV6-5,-,CASRRGTGNEKLFF,TGTGCCAGCAGGAGAGGGACAGGCAACGAAAAACTGTTTTTT
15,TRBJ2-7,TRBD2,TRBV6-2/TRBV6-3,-,CASSYEAGGPYEQYF,TGTGCCAGCAGTTACGAAGCGGGAGGGCCGTATGAGCAGTACTTC
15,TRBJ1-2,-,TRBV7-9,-,CASSSNRRGAAGYTF,TGTGCCAGCAGCTCTAACAGAAGGGGCGCCGCTGGCTACACCTTC
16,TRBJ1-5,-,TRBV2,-,CASRGTSDGGNQPQHF,TGTGCCAGCAGGGGGACATCCGATGGGGGCAATCAGCCCCAGCATTTT
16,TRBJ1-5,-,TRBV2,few,CASSPEEGLYNQPQHF,TGTGCCAGCAGTCCCGAAGAGGGCCTTTACAATCAGCCCCAGCATTTT
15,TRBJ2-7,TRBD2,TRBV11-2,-,CASSPPGGRANEQYF,TGTGCCAGCAGCCCCCCGGGCGGGAGGGCCAACGAGCAGTACTTC
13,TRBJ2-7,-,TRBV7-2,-,CASSFTSSYEQYF,TGTGCCAGCAGCTTTACTAGCTCCTACGAGCAGTACTTC
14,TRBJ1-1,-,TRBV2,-,CASSEGVMNTEAFF,TGTGCCAGCAGTGAAGGAGTTATGAACACTGAAGCTTTCTTT
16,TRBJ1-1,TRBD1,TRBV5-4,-,CASSKQTGVSGTEAFF,TGTGCCAGCAGCAAGCAGACAGGGGTGTCGGGCACTGAAGCTTTCTTT
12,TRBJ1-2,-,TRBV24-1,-,CATSDSRYGYTF,TGTGCCACCAGTGATTCCCGTTATGGCTACACCTTC
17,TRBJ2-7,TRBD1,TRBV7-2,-,CASSRRSTGPPVYEQYF,TGTGCCAGCAGCCGGAGGTCGACAGGGCCACCGGTCTACGAGCAGTACTTC
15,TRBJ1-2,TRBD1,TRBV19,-,CASSMGQASNYGYTF,TGTGCCAGTAGTATGGGACAGGCCTCTAACTATGGCTACACCTTC
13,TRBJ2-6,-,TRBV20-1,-,CSASTAGANVLTF,TGCAGTGCTAGTACAGCTGGGGCCAACGTCCTGACTTTC
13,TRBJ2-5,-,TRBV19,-,CASSDFTQETQYF,TGTGCCAGTAGTGACTTTACCCAAGAGACCCAGTACTTC
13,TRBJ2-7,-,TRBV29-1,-,CSVETEGSYEQYF,TGCAGCGTTGAAACAGAGGGTTCCTACGAGCAGTACTTC
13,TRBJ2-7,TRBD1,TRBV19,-,CASKRTGPYEQYF,TGTGCCAGCAAACGGACAGGCCCCTACGAGCAGTACTTC
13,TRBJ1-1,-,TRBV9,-,CASSVVFQAEAFF,TGTGCCAGCAGCGTAGTTTTTCAGGCCGAAGCTTTCTTT
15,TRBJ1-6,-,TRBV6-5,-,CASSYGDIYNSPLHF,TGTGCCAGCAGTTACGGGGACATTTATAATTCACCCCTCCACTTT
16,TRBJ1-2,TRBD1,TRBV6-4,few,CASSDLQTGSNYGYTF,TGTGCCAGCAGTGACCTCCAGACAGGGTCTAACTATGGCTACACCTTC
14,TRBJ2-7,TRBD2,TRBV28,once,CAIQLAGGPYEQYF,TGTGCCATACAGCTAGCGGGAGGGCCATACGAGCAGTACTTC
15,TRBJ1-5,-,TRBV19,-,CASRSGQGSNQPQHF,TGTGCCAGTAGATCCGGGCAGGGAAGCAATCAGCCCCAGCATTTT
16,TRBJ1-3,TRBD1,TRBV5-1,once,CASSLGTGGARNTIYF,TGCGCCAGCAGCCTCGGGACAGGGGGCGCGAGGAACACCATATATTTT
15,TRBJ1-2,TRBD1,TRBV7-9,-,CASSSLTGGVYGYTF,TGTGCCAGCAGCTCCCTGACAGGGGGTGTCTATGGCTACACCTTC
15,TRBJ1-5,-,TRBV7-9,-,CASSSTGLPGQPQHF,TGTGCCAGCAGCTCGACAGGCCTTCCAGGCCAGCCCCAGCATTTT
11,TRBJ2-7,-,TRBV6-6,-,CASSSPYEQYF,TGTGCCAGCAGCTCCCCCTACGAGCAGTACTTC
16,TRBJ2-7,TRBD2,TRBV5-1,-,CASTEGEGLPTYEQYF,TGCGCCAGCACCGAAGGGGAGGGACTACCAACCTACGAGCAGTACTTC
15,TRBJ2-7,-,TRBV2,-,CASSEWGSGSYEQYF,TGTGCCAGCAGTGAATGGGGTTCGGGGTCCTACGAGCAGTACTTC
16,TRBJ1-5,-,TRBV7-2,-,CASSPELADSNQPQHF,TGTGCCAGCAGCCCGGAGTTGGCAGACTCTAATCAGCCCCAGCATTTT
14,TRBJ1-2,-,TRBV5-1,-,CASSFDRTDYGYTF,TGCGCCAGCAGCTTTGACAGGACAGACTATGGCTACACCTTC
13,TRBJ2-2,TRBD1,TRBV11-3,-,CASRGQGTGELFF,TGTGCCAGCAGGGGACAGGGCACCGGGGAGCTGTTTTTT
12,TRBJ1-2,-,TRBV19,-,CASRSGGQGYTF,TGTGCCAGTAGGAGCGGGGGGCAAGGCTACACCTTC
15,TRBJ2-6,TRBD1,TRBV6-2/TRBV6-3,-,CASSRTGGGANVLTF,TGTGCCAGCAGCCGCACAGGGGGTGGGGCCAACGTCCTGACTTTC
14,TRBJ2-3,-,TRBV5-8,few,CASSEPLPRDTQYF,TGTGCCAGCAGCGAACCCCTACCTAGGGATACGCAGTATTTT
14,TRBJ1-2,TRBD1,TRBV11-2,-,CASSRTTGGYGYTF,TGTGCCAGCAGCAGGACGACAGGGGGCTATGGCTACACCTTC